The 27 T cell receptor beta chains presented below share a single source sample, sequenced in a study of CD8+ T cells in alopecia areata. Sequencing templates came from extracted RNA that was reverse transcribed into cDNA. Method: immunoSEQ multiplex PCR; TCRdb's copy keeps in-frame clones and lacks some. The sample gives 110,000 to 150,000 clones, around 50% of which show up once; 5% to 7% is in the top ten. The sequencing here drew on CD4+ T cells sorted from blood, taken at week 0. The source is a human donor with alopecia areata.

The chain recombines TRBV27 with TRBJ2-7, with TRBD2 as a possible D gene (6 bases). Germline V CDR1 and CDR2: MNHEY, SMNVEV (reference sequence). The CDR3 has 11 amino acids. V dropped 6 bases and J dropped 7 bases, with 10 bases sitting between them. CDR3 residues: CASRGAGEQYF. In DNA, the CDR3 is TGTGCCAGCAGAGGGGCGGGGGAGCAGTACTTC.

The gene calls are TRBV4-2 and TRBJ2-7; D remains ambiguous. V gave up 4 bases and J gave up 2 bases, with 12 bases separating them. The CDR3 loop spans 14 amino acids. Germline V CDR1 and CDR2: LGHNA, YNFKEQ. CDR3 in amino acids: CASSPGKGTYEQYF. The DNA of the CDR3 is TGTGCCAGCAGCCCAGGCAAGGGAACCTACGAGCAGTACTTC.

J is TRBJ1-5 and V is TRBV10-3; 8 nucleotides match TRBD1. CDR3 length: 16 amino acids. Germline V CDR1 and CDR2: ENHRY, SYGVKD. V lost 3 bases and J lost 2; bases outside the gene matches: 6. The CDR3 is CAISDRGQRGNQPQHF. The CDR3 coding sequence is TGTGCCATCAGTGACAGGGGGCAGCGGGGCAATCAGCCCCAGCATTTT.

V gene TRBV15 combines with J gene TRBJ2-7; maybe TRBD1 (6 bases). V was trimmed by 3 bases and J by 1 base, leaving 13 bases between them. The CDR3 is made up of 15 amino acids. Germline V gene sequence: CDR1 LNHNV, CDR2 YYDKDF (reference sequence). CDR3 nucleotide sequence: TGTGCCACCAGCAGGGGGGCAGGGTCATCCTACGAGCAGTACTTC. Translation: CATSRGAGSSYEQYF.

Only a few counts were recorded for this clone. The same CDR3 also results from other DNA sequences found in this sample. This chain uses TRBV2 with TRBJ1-2, with TRBD1 identical over 10 bases. The CDR3 spans 14 residues. CDR1 SNHLY and CDR2 FYNNEI come from the germline V gene. J lost 4 bases, V lost 4 bases, and 3 bases had no gene match. CDR3 residues: CASSVGTGAYGYTF. As DNA, the CDR3 is TGTGCCAGCAGTGTAGGGACAGGGGCCTATGGCTACACCTTC.

The chain combines TRBV4-3 with TRBJ1-1; possibly TRBD1 for D (5 bases). V dropped 5 bases and J dropped 1 base, with 8 bases sitting between them. The germline V gene has CDR1 LGHNA and CDR2 YSLEER. The CDR3 is 13 residues long. The CDR3 protein is CASSRGRNTEAFF. The CDR3 DNA sequence: TGCGCCAGCAGCAGGGGACGGAACACTGAAGCTTTCTTT.

The chain links TRBV4-1 to TRBJ1-2, with unresolved D. V was pared by 8 bases and J by 1 base, with 8 bases between. The CDR3 is 12 residues long. Germline lookup yields CDR1 MGHRA and CDR2 YSYEKL. Written as DNA, the CDR3 is TGCGCCAGCGGTGGGATTAACTATGGCTACACCTTC. Encoded protein: CASGGINYGYTF.

The genes are TRBV30 and TRBJ1-1; D not resolved. V was shortened by 4 bases and J by 4 bases, with 16 bases between the two germline ends. Germline V CDR1 and CDR2: GTSNPN, SVGIG (reference sequence). This CDR3 is built from 14 residues. This CDR3 is CAWNALQGSTEAFF. Here the CDR3 DNA reads TGTGCCTGGAACGCTTTGCAAGGCAGCACTGAAGCTTTCTTT.

The rearrangement uses TRBV5-4 and TRBJ2-3; the D gene is possibly TRBD2 (6 bases). Germline CDR1 and CDR2: SGHNT and YYREEE (reference sequence). V gave up 4 bases and J gave up 0 bases, with 15 bases separating them. The CDR3 consists of 16 residues. Here the CDR3 reads CASSLRLDSSTDTQYF. CDR3 in DNA: TGTGCCAGCAGCCTGAGACTAGATTCTAGCACAGATACGCAGTATTTT.

This clone came up a few times. This chain connects TRBV29-1 to TRBJ2-3; possibly TRBD1 for D (6 bases). CDR3 length equals 14 residues. Germline CDR1 and CDR2: SQVTM and ANQGSEA. The V end lost 4 bases, the J end lost 2 bases, and 13 bases lay between the germline ends. The CDR3 spells CSVAGQTVTDTQYF. In DNA form, the CDR3 reads TGCAGCGTTGCAGGACAGACAGTCACAGATACGCAGTATTTT.

The chain has TRBV7-2 and TRBJ2-7; 7 bases align to TRBD1. Trimming at V came to 5 bases and at J to 1 base, leaving 8 bases not matched to a gene. This CDR3 comprises 15 residues. In germline, CDR1 is SGHTA, CDR2 FQGNSA. DNA for the CDR3: TGTGCCAGCAGCCTTCGGGACAGCCTATCCTACGAGCAGTACTTC. Translated: CASSLRDSLSYEQYF.

The V call is TRBV20-1, the J call TRBJ2-3; D perhaps matches TRBD2 (5 bases). Trimming left V 2 bases short and J 7 bases short, with 7 bases between. The CDR3 has 11 amino acids. The germline V gene encodes CDR1 DFQATT and CDR2 SNEGSKA (reference sequence). The CDR3 DNA sequence: TGCAGTGCTAGACCGGGGAATACGCAGTATTTT. The encoded protein is CSARPGNTQYF.

This clone turned up a few times. The V and J genes are TRBV29-1 and TRBJ1-1; possibly TRBD1 for D (6 bases). The ends were cut back, 7 bases at V and 6 bases at J, with 21 bases in the middle. In germline, CDR1 is SQVTM, CDR2 ANQGSEA. The CDR3 spans 14 residues. The CDR3 reads CSAEAGTSWAEAFF. CDR3 DNA: TGCAGCGCTGAGGCTGGGACATCTTGGGCTGAAGCTTTCTTT.

This clone occurred once. The gene calls are TRBV30 and TRBJ1-3; D may be TRBD1 (5 bases). Germline V gives CDR1 GTSNPN, CDR2 SVGIG (reference sequence). V was pared by 5 bases and J by 0 bases, with 11 bases between. CDR3 length: 14 amino acids. The CDR3 region is CAWRLTASGNTIYF. The CDR3 DNA reads TGTGCCTGGCGATTGACAGCCTCTGGAAACACCATATATTTT.

This chain connects TRBV15 to TRBJ1-2; TRBD1 matches at 7 bases. This CDR3 contains 15 residues. Germline V gene sequence: CDR1 LNHNV, CDR2 YYDKDF (reference sequence). The trim removed 0 bases at V and 8 bases at J, leaving 9 bases unmatched. CDR3: CATSRDLTGSWGYTF. DNA for the CDR3: TGTGCCACCAGCAGAGATCTGACAGGGTCTTGGGGCTACACCTTC.

This clone was seen only a few times. The chain links TRBV2 to TRBJ2-1; 9 bases fit TRBD2. The V gene's germline CDR1 is SNHLY and CDR2 FYNNEI. Trimming at V came to 4 bases and at J to 5 bases, leaving 6 bases not matched to a gene. The CDR3 extends over 15 amino acids. This chain's CDR3 is CASSVFSGGNNEQFF. The CDR3 nucleotides read TGTGCCAGCAGTGTATTTAGCGGGGGCAACAATGAGCAGTTCTTC.

This CDR3 is CASSRRQGWETQYF. In DNA, the CDR3 is TGTGCCAGCAGCAGGCGACAGGGATGGGAGACCCAGTACTTC. This chain connects TRBV14 to TRBJ2-5, with 7 bases that match TRBD1. CDR1 and CDR2 from the germline V gene are SGHDN and FVKESK. CDR3 size: 14 residues. V lost 5 bases, J lost 5 bases, and 8 bases stayed unmatched.

This chain connects TRBV5-1 to TRBJ2-1; 8 nucleotides line up with TRBD1. J was trimmed by 8 bases and V by 2 bases; bases with no gene match: 9. Germline CDR1 reads SGHRS; CDR2 reads YFSETQ. This CDR3 comprises 15 residues. CDR3 sequence reads: CASSFAAGGFDEQFF. In DNA form, the CDR3 reads TGCGCCAGCAGCTTCGCGGCAGGGGGCTTCGATGAGCAGTTCTTC.

The gene calls are TRBV20-1 and TRBJ1-2, with D uncertain. Germline V gene lookup returns CDR1 DFQATT and CDR2 SNEGSKA (reference sequence). CDR3 length: 11 residues. V was shortened by 8 bases and J by 8 bases, with 15 bases between the two germline ends. The CDR3 protein is CSLRAAVGYTF. The CDR3 DNA reads TGCAGTCTTAGGGCGGCGGTAGGCTACACCTTC.

This clone was detected once. The junction differs from germline at one of its ends, possibly a read error. This chain connects TRBV11-2 to TRBJ1-6; D is ambiguous. CDR3 length equals 16 residues. Looked up from germline, CDR1 is SGHAT and CDR2 is FQNNGV. CDR3 coding DNA: TGTGCCAGCGGCTTCGGTACCGGGGTTGGAAATTCACCCCTCCACTTT. Its translation is CASGFGTGVGNSPLHF.

The chain employs TRBV25-1 and TRBJ1-1; D not resolved. V lost 11 bases, J lost 4 bases, and 14 bases lay in between. This CDR3 spans 12 amino acids. CDR1 MGHDK and CDR2 SYGVNS come from the germline V gene. The CDR3 DNA sequence: TGTGCCTCGGGTAGGATGGGCACTGAAGCTTTCTTT. Protein: CASGRMGTEAFF.

The chain carries TRBV28 and TRBJ1-5; D is undetermined. CDR1 is MDHEN, CDR2 SYDVKM, per germline. Trimming cost V 6 bases and J 3 bases, with 3 bases left between them. The CDR3 loop spans 11 amino acids. The CDR3 DNA sequence: TGTGCCAGCAGCACCAATCAGCCCCAGCATTTT. Protein product: CASSTNQPQHF.

This clone was recorded a few times. The chain employs TRBV7-9 and TRBJ2-5; TRBD2 is a possible D gene (5 bases). Per germline, CDR1 SEHNR and CDR2 FQNEAQ (reference sequence). V was cut by 5 bases and J by 5 bases, with 24 bases left in between. This CDR3 region has 17 residues. This CDR3 reads CASSPPPRGMVGETQYF. CDR3 in DNA: TGTGCCAGCAGCCCACCCCCAAGAGGGATGGTTGGGGAGACCCAGTACTTC.

The chain has TRBV7-2 and TRBJ1-1; D call uncertain. V was trimmed by 5 bases and J by 1 base, leaving 11 bases between them. The CDR3 has 14 amino acids. The germline gives CDR1 SGHTA, CDR2 FQGNSA. DNA of the CDR3: TGTGCCAGCAGCATGATGTCCGAGAACACTGAAGCTTTCTTT. Protein sequence: CASSMMSENTEAFF.

This clone has more than one count but fewer than ten. The V and J genes are TRBV6-6 and TRBJ1-3; D remains unclear. The CDR3 contains 12 residues. Trimming pared 6 bases from V and 3 bases from J, leaving 6 bases between. The germline CDR1 and CDR2 sequences are MNHNY and SVGAGI (reference sequence). The CDR3 here is CASRSGGNTIYF. In DNA, the CDR3 is TGTGCCAGCAGGTCGGGTGGAAACACCATATATTTT.

This chain uses TRBV7-6 with TRBJ2-7, with D possibly being TRBD1 (6 bases). V gave up 2 bases and J gave up 2 bases, with 10 bases separating them. Germline loops: CDR1 SGHVS, CDR2 FNYEAQ. The CDR3 is 14 amino acids. The CDR3 DNA sequence: TGTGCCAGCAGCTTACAGGGGCTAGCCTACGAGCAGTACTTC. It yields the protein CASSLQGLAYEQYF. Complete variable domain (other parts from reference TRBV7-6 and TRBJ2-7): GAGVSQSPRYKVTKRGQDVALRCDPISGHVSLYWYRQALGQGPEFLTYFNYEAQQDKSGLPNDRFSAERPEGSISTLTIQRTEQRDSAMYRCASSLQGLAYEQYFGPGTRLTVT.

The chain employs TRBV11-1 and TRBJ2-1; no clear D. This CDR3 has 14 residues. The germline gives CDR1 SGHAT, CDR2 FQDESV (reference sequence). Trimming shortened V by 2 bases and J by 4 bases, and 9 bases separated the two germline ends. The CDR3 sequence is CASSLRTAYNEQFF. CDR3 sequence (DNA): TGTGCCAGCAGCTTACGCACAGCTTACAATGAGCAGTTCTTC.